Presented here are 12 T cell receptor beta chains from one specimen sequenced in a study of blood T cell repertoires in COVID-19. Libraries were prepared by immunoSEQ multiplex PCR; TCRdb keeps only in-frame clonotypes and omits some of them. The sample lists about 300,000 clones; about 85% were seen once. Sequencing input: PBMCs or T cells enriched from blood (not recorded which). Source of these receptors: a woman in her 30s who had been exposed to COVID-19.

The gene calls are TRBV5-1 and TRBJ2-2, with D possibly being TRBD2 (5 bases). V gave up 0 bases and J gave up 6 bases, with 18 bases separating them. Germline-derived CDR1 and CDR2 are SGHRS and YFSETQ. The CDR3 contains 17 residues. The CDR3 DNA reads TGCGCCAGCAGCTTGGCCAATTCGGGGAGAAGTGCCGGGGAGCTGTTTTTT. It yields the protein CASSLANSGRSAGELFF. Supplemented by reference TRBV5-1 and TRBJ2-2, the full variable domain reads KAGVTQTPRYLIKTRGQQVTLSCSPISGHRSVSWYQQTPGQGLQFLFEYFSETQRNKGNFPGRFSGRQFSNSRSEMNVSTLELGDSALYLCASSLANSGRSAGELFFGEGSRLTVL.

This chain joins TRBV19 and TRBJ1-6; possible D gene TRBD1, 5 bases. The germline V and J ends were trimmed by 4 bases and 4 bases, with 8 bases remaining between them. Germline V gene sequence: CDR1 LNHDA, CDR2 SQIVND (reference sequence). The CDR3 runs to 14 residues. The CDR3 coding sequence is TGTGCCAGTAGTACACAGGATTATAATTCACCCCTCCACTTT. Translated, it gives CASSTQDYNSPLHF.

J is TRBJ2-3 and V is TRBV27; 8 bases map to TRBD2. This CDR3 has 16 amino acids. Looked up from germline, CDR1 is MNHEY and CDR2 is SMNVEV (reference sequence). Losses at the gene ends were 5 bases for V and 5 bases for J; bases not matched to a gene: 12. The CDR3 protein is CASSELISRGEDTQYF. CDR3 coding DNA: TGTGCCAGCAGTGAACTGATTTCGCGGGGGGAAGATACGCAGTATTTT.

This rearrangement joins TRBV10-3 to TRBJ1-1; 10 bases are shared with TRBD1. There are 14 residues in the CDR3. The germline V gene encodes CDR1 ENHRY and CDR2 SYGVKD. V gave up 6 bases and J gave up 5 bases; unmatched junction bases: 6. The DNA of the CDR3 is TGTGCCATCAGACCGGGACAGGGGAGAACTGAAGCTTTCTTT. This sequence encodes CAIRPGQGRTEAFF.

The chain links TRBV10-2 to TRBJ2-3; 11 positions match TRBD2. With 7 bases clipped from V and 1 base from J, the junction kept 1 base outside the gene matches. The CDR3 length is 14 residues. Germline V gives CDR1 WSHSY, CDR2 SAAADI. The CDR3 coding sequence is TGCGCCAGCAAGGGACTAGCGGGCACAGATACGCAGTATTTT. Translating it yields CASKGLAGTDTQYF.

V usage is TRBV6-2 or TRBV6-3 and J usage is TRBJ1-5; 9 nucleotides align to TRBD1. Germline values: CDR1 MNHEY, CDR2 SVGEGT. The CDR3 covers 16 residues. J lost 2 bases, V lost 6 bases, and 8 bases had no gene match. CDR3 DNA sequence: TGTGCCAGCAGGCCTGGGACAGGGCTTCGCAATCAGCCCCAGCATTTT. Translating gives CASRPGTGLRNQPQHF.

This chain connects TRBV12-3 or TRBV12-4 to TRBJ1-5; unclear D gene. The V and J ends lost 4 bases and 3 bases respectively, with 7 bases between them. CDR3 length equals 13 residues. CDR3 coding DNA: TGTGCCAGCAGTTCCAGATCCAATCAGCCCCAGCATTTT. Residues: CASSSRSNQPQHF.

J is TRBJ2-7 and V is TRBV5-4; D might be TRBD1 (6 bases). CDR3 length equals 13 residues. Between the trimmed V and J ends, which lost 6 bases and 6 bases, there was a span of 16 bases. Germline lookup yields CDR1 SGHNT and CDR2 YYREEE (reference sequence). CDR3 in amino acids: CASTHPDRTEQYF. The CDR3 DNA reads TGTGCCAGCACCCACCCGGACAGAACCGAGCAGTACTTC. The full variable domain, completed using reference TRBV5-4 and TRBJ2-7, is ETGVTQSPTHLIKTRGQQVTLRCSSQSGHNTVSWYQQALGQGPQFIFQYYREEENGRGNFPPRFSGLQFPNYSSELNVNALELDDSALYLCASTHPDRTEQYFGPGTRLTVT.

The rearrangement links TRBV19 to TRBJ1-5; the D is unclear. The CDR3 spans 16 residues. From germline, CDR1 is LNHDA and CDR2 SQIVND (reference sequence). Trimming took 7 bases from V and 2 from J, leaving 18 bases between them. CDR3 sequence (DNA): TGTGCCAGTACCACGGGGTGGGGTCGGGGCAATCAGCCCCAGCATTTT. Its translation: CASTTGWGRGNQPQHF.

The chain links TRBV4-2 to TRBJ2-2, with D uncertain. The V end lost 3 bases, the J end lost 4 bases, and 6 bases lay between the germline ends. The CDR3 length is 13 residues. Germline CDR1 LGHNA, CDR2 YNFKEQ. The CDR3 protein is CASSQESTGELFF. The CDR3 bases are TGTGCCAGCAGCCAGGAGAGCACCGGGGAGCTGTTTTTT.

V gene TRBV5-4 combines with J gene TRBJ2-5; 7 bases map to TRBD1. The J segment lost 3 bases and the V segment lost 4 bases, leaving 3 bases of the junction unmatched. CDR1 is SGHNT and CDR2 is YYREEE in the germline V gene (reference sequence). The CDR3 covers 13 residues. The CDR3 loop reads CASSVDRKETQYF. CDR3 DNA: TGTGCCAGCAGCGTGGACAGGAAAGAGACCCAGTACTTC.

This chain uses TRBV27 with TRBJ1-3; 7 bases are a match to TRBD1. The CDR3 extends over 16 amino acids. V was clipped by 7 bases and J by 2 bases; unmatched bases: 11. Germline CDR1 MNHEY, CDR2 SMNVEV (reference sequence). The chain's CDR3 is CASNPQGDSTGNTIYF. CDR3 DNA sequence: TGTGCCAGCAACCCTCAGGGGGACTCTACTGGAAACACCATATATTTT.